The sequence of this T cell receptor (beta chain) was determined in a study of T cells in Graves' hyperthyroidism and ophthalmopathy. General study results and limits: The majority of expanded thyroid clonotypes above 0.001 also appeared in blood.

RNA transcripts served as the template for amplifying TCR beta CDR3 regions. The TCR CDR3 first-round RT-PCR relied on the HTBI primer set. TCRdb re-analysed the multiplex PCR reads in MiXCR, keeping a single row per CDR3 protein. There are 650,000 to 850,000 distinct CDR3 sequences in the sample; about 19% occur only once, and roughly a sixth lies in the top ten. Comments on this clonotype: The target antigen is unknown.

The receptor comes from a woman aged 45-60 years with Graves' hyperthyroidism that later progressed to Graves' ophthalmopathy. Sample: blood.

The DNA of the CDR3 is TGTGCCAGCCCAACTCGGCCCCCGCGGGGGATCTACGAGCAGTACTTC. It translates to CASPTRPPRGIYEQYF. This chain connects TRBV7-9 to TRBJ2-7, with 7 bases fitting TRBD2. V was clipped by 8 bases and J by 3 bases; unmatched bases: 16. The CDR3 has 16 residues. Germline CDR1 SEHNR, CDR2 FQNEAQ (reference sequence).